The present entry profiles one T cell receptor beta chain with its context. The sample belongs to a study of blood T cell repertoires in COVID-19. Data came from immunoSEQ multiplex PCR; TCRdb stores just in-frame clones and leaves some out. The table shows under 300,000 clones, with about 85% occurring only once. This clonotype originated in a woman under 40 with acute COVID-19. The specimen sequenced was PBMCs or T cells enriched from blood (not recorded which).

This CDR3 reads CASSLNEQFF. The CDR3 coding sequence is TGTGCCAGCAGCCTCAATGAGCAGTTCTTC. The chain links TRBV28 to TRBJ2-1, with unresolved D. The germline V gene encodes CDR1 MDHEN and CDR2 SYDVKM. V lost 6 bases and J lost 6, with 3 bases in between. The CDR3 covers 10 residues.